What follows are 26 T cell receptor beta chains derived from one specimen sequenced in a study of CD8+ T cells in alopecia areata. Sequencing relied on a cDNA template that was reverse transcribed from extracted RNA. Only in-frame clones appear in the TCRdb table, and some are missing; sequencing was by immunoSEQ multiplex PCR. The data hold 110,000 or so clones, with roughly 69% observed a single time. The specimen sequenced was CD4+ T cells sorted from blood. The receptors derive from a human donor in good health.

The V gene is TRBV11-1, the J gene TRBJ2-5; D is possibly TRBD2 (6 bases). This CDR3 has 15 amino acids. V lost 1 base and J lost 2, with 11 bases in between. The germline gives CDR1 SGHAT, CDR2 FQDESV (reference sequence). CDR3 in DNA: TGTGCCAGCAGCTTAGTGGGGACTGTTCAAGAGACCCAGTACTTC. Its translation: CASSLVGTVQETQYF.

The chain recombines TRBV6-6 with TRBJ1-6; TRBD1 is a possible D gene (5 bases). The CDR3 length is 15 residues. Germline-derived CDR1 and CDR2 are MNHNY and SVGAGI (reference sequence). Trimming left V 6 bases short and J 10 bases short, with 19 bases between. CDR3: CASSTDGGIRSPLHF. In DNA, the CDR3 is TGTGCCAGCAGCACCGATGGGGGGATTCGCTCACCCCTCCACTTT.

The DNA of the CDR3 is TGTGCCAGCAGTGAAGAGACCAAAGCTTTCTTT. The encoded protein is CASSEETKAFF. This chain connects TRBV6-1 to TRBJ1-1; D is unresolved. The germline CDR1 and CDR2 sequences are MNHNS and SASEGT. CDR3 length: 11 amino acids. V dropped 1 base and J dropped 9 bases, with 6 bases sitting between them.

The chain employs TRBV30 and TRBJ1-1; D not resolved. Germline CDR1 reads GTSNPN; CDR2 reads SVGIG (reference sequence). V was shortened by 0 bases and J by 1 base, with 9 bases between the two germline ends. The CDR3 loop spans 14 amino acids. The CDR3 nucleotides read TGTGCCTGGAGTGTTGGGGATAAGAACACTGAAGCTTTCTTT. Its translation: CAWSVGDKNTEAFF.

This clone was picked up one time. The chain combines TRBV5-1 with TRBJ2-3, with 7 bases lining up with TRBD2. This CDR3 is 13 amino acids long. Germline loops: CDR1 SGHRS, CDR2 YFSETQ. V lost 4 bases and J lost 10; bases outside the gene matches: 9. The CDR3 DNA reads TGCGCCAGCAGCCGGGACCCGGGACTACCGCAGTATTTT. It specifies CASSRDPGLPQYF.

V usage is TRBV7-9 and J usage is TRBJ2-5; 9 bases map to TRBD2. The junction had 5 bases not matched to a gene; V was cut back by 5 bases and J by 1 base. CDR1 is SEHNR and CDR2 is FQNEAQ in the germline V gene (reference sequence). The CDR3 totals 15 residues. In DNA, the CDR3 is TGTGCCAGCAGCCGGACTAGCGCCCGCCAAGAGACCCAGTACTTC. As protein: CASSRTSARQETQYF.

Only a few counts were recorded for this clone. The chain is built from TRBV30 and TRBJ2-1, with 9 bases aligning to TRBD1. Germline loops: CDR1 GTSNPN, CDR2 SVGIG (reference sequence). This CDR3 is built from 14 residues. The V segment lost 3 bases and the J segment 9 bases; nucleotides outside the gene matches: 9. CDR3 in DNA: TGTGCCTGGAGCTTCGGGACAGGGTCTAGTGAGCAGTTCTTC. Residues: CAWSFGTGSSEQFF.

On this clone itself: The sample contains more than one DNA sequence encoding this CDR3. The CDR3 DNA is TGTGCCTGGAGTGTAGACGAAAACTATGGCTACACCTTC. It is translated as CAWSVDENYGYTF. V usage is TRBV30 and J usage is TRBJ1-2; D remains unclear. Germline values: CDR1 GTSNPN, CDR2 SVGIG (reference sequence). This CDR3 is built from 13 residues. Trimming removed 0 bases from V and 2 bases from J, with 7 bases in between. Based on the CDR3 plus reference TRBV30 and TRBJ1-2, the full variable domain is SQTIHQWPATLVQPVGSPLSLECTVEGTSNPNLYWYRQAAGRGLQLLFYSVGIGQISSEVPQNLSASRPQDRQFILSSKKLLLSDSGFYLCAWSVDENYGYTFGSGTRLTVV.

This clone was observed a few times. At one end, the junction sequence differs from germline, possibly due to a read error. The J gene is TRBJ2-1, the V gene TRBV29-1; D unresolved. CDR3 length: 13 amino acids. The germline V gene encodes CDR1 SQVTM and CDR2 ANQGSEA. The CDR3: CSVEGASYNEQFF. The CDR3 DNA is TGCAGCGTCGAAGGCGCCTCCTACAATGAGCAGTTCTTC.

The chain uses TRBV30 and TRBJ2-5; D is possibly TRBD1 (6 bases). V lost 2 bases to trimming and J lost 5 bases, with 12 bases between them. The CDR3 runs to 13 residues. Germline CDR1 reads GTSNPN; CDR2 reads SVGIG (reference sequence). For the CDR3, the DNA is TGTGCCTGGAGTCAGGGGAAGAGGGAGACCCAGTACTTC. Encoded protein: CAWSQGKRETQYF. The whole variable domain, remainder taken from reference TRBV30 and TRBJ2-5, is SQTIHQWPATLVQPVGSPLSLECTVEGTSNPNLYWYRQAAGRGLQLLFYSVGIGQISSEVPQNLSASRPQDRQFILSSKKLLLSDSGFYLCAWSQGKRETQYFGPGTRLLVL.

The chain joins TRBV29-1 to TRBJ2-5, with D hard to call. Germline V gene sequence: CDR1 SQVTM, CDR2 ANQGSEA. Trimming stripped 7 bases from V and 5 bases from J, with 14 bases between. The CDR3 runs 12 residues. CDR3 in amino acids: CSALGNSETQYF. The CDR3 nucleotides read TGCAGCGCCCTAGGGAATTCGGAGACCCAGTACTTC.

V and J are TRBV5-1 and TRBJ2-7; possible D gene TRBD1, 6 bases. The CDR3 is 15 residues long. Germline V gives CDR1 SGHRS, CDR2 YFSETQ. V lost 0 bases and J lost 2, with 12 bases in between. This CDR3 reads CASSLDGRGTYEQYF. CDR3 DNA sequence: TGCGCCAGCAGCTTGGATGGCAGGGGAACCTACGAGCAGTACTTC.

The chain joins TRBV30 to TRBJ1-6, with TRBD1 matching over 8 bases. This CDR3 has 13 residues. Germline V gives CDR1 GTSNPN, CDR2 SVGIG (reference sequence). V was pared by 2 bases and J by 10 bases, with 4 bases of the junction left unmatched. CDR3 nucleotides: TGTGCCTGGAGTACAGGGGGGAACTCACCCCTCCACTTT. As protein: CAWSTGGNSPLHF.

J is TRBJ1-1 and V is TRBV28, with a tentative D call TRBD1 (6 bases). CDR3 length equals 15 residues. The germline V gene has CDR1 MDHEN and CDR2 SYDVKM. V gave up 2 bases and J gave up 6 bases, with 16 bases separating them. The CDR3 region is CASSLRSQGMAEAFF. The CDR3 region has the DNA TGTGCCAGCAGTTTAAGAAGTCAGGGGATGGCTGAAGCTTTCTTT.

J is TRBJ2-1 and V is TRBV29-1; TRBD1 agrees at 9 bases. The trim removed 2 bases at V and 4 bases at J, leaving 9 bases unmatched. Per germline, CDR1 SQVTM and CDR2 ANQGSEA. The CDR3 runs to 16 residues. In DNA, the CDR3 is TGCAGCGTTGAATCGTACTGGGACAGGGCTTACAATGAGCAGTTCTTC. Translating it yields CSVESYWDRAYNEQFF.

This clone was observed many times. The chain combines TRBV15 with TRBJ2-1; D gene ambiguous. The germline gives CDR1 LNHNV, CDR2 YYDKDF (reference sequence). The CDR3 sequence is 12 residues long. Deletions cut 0 bases from V and 15 bases from J, with 12 bases between. The CDR3 region has the DNA TGTGCCACCAGCAGAGATGTAAACTCCCGGTTCTTC. Encoded protein: CATSRDVNSRFF.

Here the CDR3 reads CASTPGVSDYGYTF. In DNA, the CDR3 is TGTGCCAGCACCCCGGGGGTCTCGGACTATGGCTACACCTTC. This chain connects TRBV9 to TRBJ1-2; TRBD1 is a possible D gene (5 bases). Trimming stripped 6 bases from V and 3 bases from J, with 15 bases between. The CDR3 consists of 14 residues. The germline gives CDR1 SGDLS, CDR2 YYNGEE.

The table lists this clone with a few counts. This rearrangement joins TRBV29-1 to TRBJ2-1; D unclear. Germline CDR1 reads SQVTM; CDR2 reads ANQGSEA. The CDR3 has 12 amino acids. Trimming stripped 2 bases from V and 4 bases from J, with 6 bases between. The chain's CDR3 is CSVEPVYNEQFF. DNA of the CDR3: TGCAGCGTTGAACCAGTGTACAATGAGCAGTTCTTC.

The V call is TRBV29-1, the J call TRBJ2-5; D remains ambiguous. V shed 4 bases and J shed 3 bases, with 12 bases lying between them. Germline-derived CDR1 and CDR2 are SQVTM and ANQGSEA. CDR3 length: 13 amino acids. The CDR3 nucleotides read TGCAGCGTTGCTGGGCACGCTGAAGAGACCCAGTACTTC. Encoded protein: CSVAGHAEETQYF.

V gene TRBV27 combines with J gene TRBJ1-6; a weak D match, TRBD1 (5 bases). Looked up from germline, CDR1 is MNHEY and CDR2 is SMNVEV (reference sequence). V dropped 6 bases and J dropped 7 bases, with 16 bases sitting between them. CDR3 length: 15 amino acids. The CDR3 DNA sequence: TGTGCCAGCAGCCTTACCGGGACGGGCAATTCACCCCTCCACTTT. Translation gives CASSLTGTGNSPLHF.

Only a few counts were recorded for this clone. The chain joins TRBV5-1 to TRBJ1-4; tentative D call: TRBD1 (6 bases). Looked up from germline, CDR1 is SGHRS and CDR2 is YFSETQ. The ends were cut back, 4 bases at V and 3 bases at J, with 13 bases in the middle. The CDR3 is 15 amino acids. The chain's CDR3 is CASSSIRGANEKLFF. The DNA of the CDR3 is TGCGCCAGCAGCAGCATCAGGGGAGCTAATGAAAAACTGTTTTTT.

The chain recombines TRBV10-1 with TRBJ2-3, with TRBD1 matching over 11 bases. V shed 0 bases, J shed 3 bases, and the junction held 2 bases outside the gene matches. In germline, CDR1 is WNHNN, CDR2 SYGVQD (reference sequence). The CDR3 has 16 amino acids. In DNA form, the CDR3 reads TGCGCCAGCAGTGAGTCGGGGACAGGGGGAACAGATACGCAGTATTTT. Its protein product is CASSESGTGGTDTQYF.

The chain couples TRBV9 to TRBJ2-3, with 8 positions matching TRBD2. The germline CDR1 and CDR2 sequences are SGDLS and YYNGEE. There are 15 residues in the CDR3. V was clipped by 0 bases and J by 3 bases; unmatched bases: 3. The DNA for the CDR3 is TGTGCCAGCAGCGTAGATCGGGGGGGTACAGATACGCAGTATTTT. It is translated as CASSVDRGGTDTQYF.

V usage is TRBV5-6 and J usage is TRBJ1-1; TRBD1 is a possible D gene (5 bases). V lost 4 bases and J 4 bases, leaving 11 bases between the germline ends. CDR1 SGHDT and CDR2 YYEEEE come from the germline V gene. The CDR3 contains 13 residues. CDR3 in amino acids: CASSLTASTEAFF. CDR3 nucleotides: TGTGCCAGCAGCCTGACAGCCAGCACTGAAGCTTTCTTT.

This clone occurred a few times. Other DNA sequences in this specimen translate into the identical CDR3. V gene TRBV7-9 combines with J gene TRBJ2-3; D is undetermined. Germline V gene data show CDR1 as SEHNR and CDR2 as FQNEAQ (reference sequence). CDR3 length: 12 amino acids. V dropped 0 bases and J dropped 4 bases, with 2 bases sitting between them. The CDR3 region is CASSLAPDTQYF. The CDR3 nucleotides read TGTGCCAGCAGCTTAGCTCCAGATACGCAGTATTTT.

This clone was found a few times. Other DNA sequences in this sample translate to the same CDR3. This CDR3 is CASSETGTDTQYF. The CDR3 bases are TGTGCCAGCAGTGAAACCGGCACAGATACGCAGTATTTT. This chain joins TRBV2 and TRBJ2-3; no definite D call. Trimming left V 2 bases short and J 1 base short, with 4 bases between. The CDR3 covers 13 residues. Per germline, CDR1 SNHLY and CDR2 FYNNEI.